These T cell receptor beta chains were read from a single sample in a study of identical twins. TCRdb redid the calling of the 5' RACE reads with MiXCR, one entry per CDR3 protein. The data hold some 1,700,000 distinct CDR3 sequences, with about 30% observed a single time. Sequencing input: cord blood. These receptor sequences come from a newborn girl in good health. Both conserved end residues are part of each CDR3. The D gene is left open where the match is weak. The size of a clone is reported for some rows only, either as once, few or many, or as a class for expanded clones.

v_call	clone_size	j_call	d_call	cdr3_nt	cdr3_aa
TRBV20-1	.	TRBJ2-1	TRBD2	TGCAGTGCTAGGACTAGCGGGGGGAGATCCTACAATGAGCAGTTCTTC	CSARTSGGRSYNEQFF
TRBV29-1	many	TRBJ1-5	.	TGCAGCGTTGCTCGGGGATTGAGCAATCAGCCCCAGCATTTT	CSVARGLSNQPQHF
TRBV6-6	.	TRBJ1-2	.	TGTGCCAGCAGTTACGGGGGCCAGTATGGCTACACCTTC	CASSYGGQYGYTF
TRBV5-1	many	TRBJ2-4	.	TGCGCCAGCAGCTCGGGGAACATTCAGTACTTC	CASSSGNIQYF
TRBV6-1	few	TRBJ2-7	TRBD1	TGTGCCAGCAGTGAAATCCCCGGGACAGGGAGGGACGAGCAGTACTTC	CASSEIPGTGRDEQYF
TRBV20-1	.	TRBJ2-2	TRBD2	TGCAGTCCGCGGGGGGTTCACACCGGGGAGCTGTTTTTT	CSPRGVHTGELFF
TRBV20-1	few	TRBJ1-1	.	TGCAGTGCTAGAGGGGGGGTTCTCGTCTCTGAAGCTTTCTTT	CSARGGVLVSEAFF
TRBV20-1	.	TRBJ1-2	TRBD1	TGCAGTGCTAGTAGACAGGGGGGCTATGGCTACACCTTC	CSASRQGGYGYTF
TRBV7-2	few	TRBJ2-4	TRBD2	TGTGCCAGCAGCATCAGTCTCCTAGCGGGGACCTCGCAGTACTTC	CASSISLLAGTSQYF
TRBV4-1	few	TRBJ2-1	TRBD1	TGCGCCAGCAGCCCGGGGCGACAGGGGGTTTCCTACAATGAGCAGTTCTTC	CASSPGRQGVSYNEQFF
TRBV29-1	few	TRBJ2-7	.	TGCAGCGTTCCGGGACTCCCCTACGAGCAGTACTTC	CSVPGLPYEQYF
TRBV20-1	few	TRBJ2-1	TRBD2	TGCAGTGCTAGTATTAGCGGGACCCGTTACAATGAGCAGTTCTTC	CSASISGTRYNEQFF
TRBV3-1	.	TRBJ2-5	.	TGTGCCAGCAGCCGCCGACGGCACGAGACCCAGTACTTC	CASSRRRHETQYF
TRBV7-2	.	TRBJ2-3	.	TGTGCCAGCAGCTTAGGGCCCGACGGCTCCGTAGACACAGATACGCAGTATTTT	CASSLGPDGSVDTDTQYF
TRBV20-1	few	TRBJ2-1	TRBD2	TGCAGTGCGGCTCCTAGCGGGAGTAGCTCCTACAATGAGCAGTTCTTC	CSAAPSGSSSYNEQFF
TRBV4-2	many	TRBJ2-7	TRBD1	TGTGCCAGCAGCCAAGAGGCTGGGACAGGCTACGAGCAGTACTTC	CASSQEAGTGYEQYF
TRBV25-1	few	TRBJ2-3	TRBD1	TGTGCCAGCAGTGAAGCATGGACAGGGGAAACAGATACGCAGTATTTT	CASSEAWTGETDTQYF
TRBV6-1	few	TRBJ1-5	.	TGTGCCAGCAGTGGAAGCCATTGGAGGGTGGATCAGCCCCAGCATTTT	CASSGSHWRVDQPQHF
TRBV10-2	.	TRBJ2-7	TRBD2	TGCGCCAGCAGAAATAGCGGGGGGACCTACGAGCAGTACTTC	CASRNSGGTYEQYF
TRBV5-1	.	TRBJ2-7	TRBD2	TGCGCCAGCAGCTGGGACGGGACTAGCGGTACCTACGAGCAGTACTTC	CASSWDGTSGTYEQYF
TRBV5-1	few	TRBJ1-1	.	TGCGCCAGCAGCGAAATCGGGACGGTTAACACTGAAGCTTTCTTT	CASSEIGTVNTEAFF
TRBV20-1	few	TRBJ2-1	TRBD2	TGCAGTGTCAGTAGCGGGAGGTACAATGAGCAGTTCTTC	CSVSSGRYNEQFF
TRBV20-1	.	TRBJ2-1	TRBD2	TGCAGTGCGGGACTAGCGGGAGTTGGGAATGAGCAGTTCTTC	CSAGLAGVGNEQFF
TRBV7-2	few	TRBJ1-6	.	TGTGCCAGCAGCCCTCCGACAGTTAGCTCCTATAATTCACCCCTCCACTTT	CASSPPTVSSYNSPLHF
TRBV2	few	TRBJ2-6	.	TGTGCCAGCAGGCACACGGAAGTGGCCAACGTCCTGACTTTC	CASRHTEVANVLTF
TRBV20-1	few	TRBJ2-7	TRBD2	TGCAGTGCTAGATCTAGCGGGAGTGGGGCGTACGAGCAGTACTTC	CSARSSGSGAYEQYF
TRBV18	.	TRBJ2-1	TRBD2	TGTGCCAGCTCACCCGGCGGGGGGAAGTACAATGAGCAGTTCTTC	CASSPGGGKYNEQFF
TRBV12-3/TRBV12-4	.	TRBJ2-3	.	TGTGCCAGCAGCCCACTAGGGAATACGCAGTATTTT	CASSPLGNTQYF
TRBV7-9	.	TRBJ1-2	.	TGTGCCAGCAGCCGCGTTCAGGGGACGATCTATGGCTACACCTTC	CASSRVQGTIYGYTF
TRBV10-3	.	TRBJ2-1	TRBD1	TGTGCCATCCAACCCCTGGACAGGGGGCACAATGAGCAGTTCTTC	CAIQPLDRGHNEQFF
TRBV20-1	few	TRBJ1-5	.	TGCAGTGCTAGAGGACCCCTGGACTCTAGCAATCAGCCCCAGCATTTT	CSARGPLDSSNQPQHF
TRBV12-3/TRBV12-4	.	TRBJ2-3	.	TGTGCCAGCAGTTGGCGGGACACAGATACGCAGTATTTT	CASSWRDTDTQYF
TRBV5-1	few	TRBJ2-1	TRBD2	TGCGCCAGCAGCCCCAACCCACTAGCGGGGGGGGACAATGAGCAGTTCTTC	CASSPNPLAGGDNEQFF
TRBV12-3/TRBV12-4	many	TRBJ2-5	TRBD2	TGTGCCAGCAGTTTAGGGGAGGGTTTAGAGACCCAGTACTTC	CASSLGEGLETQYF
TRBV5-5	.	TRBJ2-1	TRBD2	TGTGCCAGCAGCCGCGGACTAGCGGGAGGGAGCGGTGAGCAGTTCTTC	CASSRGLAGGSGEQFF
TRBV12-3/TRBV12-4	.	TRBJ2-3	.	TGTGCCATCCGGCGAGTAGTGGCAGATACGCAGTATTTT	CAIRRVVADTQYF
TRBV29-1	.	TRBJ2-7	.	TGCAGCGTTGAAGTCCCAGAATACTACGAGCAGTACTTC	CSVEVPEYYEQYF
TRBV2	.	TRBJ1-4	TRBD1	TGTGCCAGCAGCCGGGACAGAAGCGAAAAACTGTTTTTT	CASSRDRSEKLFF
TRBV5-1	few	TRBJ2-1	.	TGCGCCAGCAGGGAGGCTCGGGACCTAATCTCCTACAATGAGCAGTTCTTC	CASREARDLISYNEQFF
TRBV7-9	.	TRBJ2-7	.	TGTGCCAGCAGCTTAGAGACCAGGGCGCACGAGCAGTACTTC	CASSLETRAHEQYF
TRBV3-1	few	TRBJ1-2	TRBD1	TGTGCCAGCAGCCAAGGGACAGGCGGGTTCTACACCTTC	CASSQGTGGFYTF
TRBV4-1	few	TRBJ2-7	TRBD2	TGCGCCAGCAGCCAAGATGGGACTAGCGGGAGCGAGCAGTACTTC	CASSQDGTSGSEQYF
TRBV5-6	few	TRBJ2-7	.	TGTGCCAGCAGCCTCAGTCCCCTCCGGACCGAGCAGTACTTC	CASSLSPLRTEQYF
TRBV6-5	few	TRBJ2-7	TRBD2	TGTGCCAGCAGTTACAGCGGGGGGGTACCCTACGAGCAGTACTTC	CASSYSGGVPYEQYF
TRBV21-1	few	TRBJ1-6	.	TGTGCCAGCAGCAAAGAAGGGGGGGTTGGGGAAAGGGATTCACCCCTCCACTTT	CASSKEGGVGERDSPLHF
TRBV24-1	.	TRBJ2-3	.	TGTGCCACCAGTGATGCGGCGGGTCTCCCCCCGGATACGCAGTATTTT	CATSDAAGLPPDTQYF
TRBV27	.	TRBJ2-1	.	TGTGCCAGCAGGGCCCGACTAGGAGAGCAGTTCTTC	CASRARLGEQFF
TRBV7-8	.	TRBJ2-3	TRBD2	TGTGCCAGCAGCCCTCAGTATGGACTAGCGGGACCTAACACAGATACGCAGTATTTT	CASSPQYGLAGPNTDTQYF
TRBV10-3	.	TRBJ2-5	.	TGTGCCATCAGTGAGTCGACGCGGGAGACCCAGTACTTC	CAISESTRETQYF
TRBV12-3/TRBV12-4	few	TRBJ2-4	TRBD1	TGTGCCAGCAGTCCAGGACAGGGCCCAGCCAAAAACATTCAGTACTTC	CASSPGQGPAKNIQYF
TRBV4-1	.	TRBJ2-4	TRBD2	TGCGCCAGCAGCCAAGGACTAGCGGGGGGGCCAAACATTCAGTACTTC	CASSQGLAGGPNIQYF
TRBV3-1	few	TRBJ2-1	TRBD2	TGTGCCAGCAGCCAAATCCAGCGGGAGTACAATGAGCAGTTCTTC	CASSQIQREYNEQFF
TRBV10-3	.	TRBJ2-7	TRBD2	TGTGCCATCAGCTATGGACTAGCGGGAGAAGTCGAGAATGAGCAGTACTTC	CAISYGLAGEVENEQYF
TRBV4-1	few	TRBJ2-3	TRBD2	TGCGCCAGCAGCCGAGGCGGGGGGATGGCAGATACGCAGTATTTT	CASSRGGGMADTQYF
TRBV4-1	few	TRBJ2-2	.	TGCGCCAGCAGCCAATATATAACCGGGGAGCTGTTTTTT	CASSQYITGELFF
TRBV7-9	many	TRBJ2-7	TRBD1	TGTGCCAGCAGCTCTACCGGGACAGGGATGCAGCTAGTTTTCCGCGAGCAGTACTTC	CASSSTGTGMQLVFREQYF
TRBV12-3/TRBV12-4	.	TRBJ2-6	TRBD1	TGTGCCAGCAACCGTTTCTCGGGACAGGGGGTAACTGGGGCCAACGTCCTGACTTTC	CASNRFSGQGVTGANVLTF